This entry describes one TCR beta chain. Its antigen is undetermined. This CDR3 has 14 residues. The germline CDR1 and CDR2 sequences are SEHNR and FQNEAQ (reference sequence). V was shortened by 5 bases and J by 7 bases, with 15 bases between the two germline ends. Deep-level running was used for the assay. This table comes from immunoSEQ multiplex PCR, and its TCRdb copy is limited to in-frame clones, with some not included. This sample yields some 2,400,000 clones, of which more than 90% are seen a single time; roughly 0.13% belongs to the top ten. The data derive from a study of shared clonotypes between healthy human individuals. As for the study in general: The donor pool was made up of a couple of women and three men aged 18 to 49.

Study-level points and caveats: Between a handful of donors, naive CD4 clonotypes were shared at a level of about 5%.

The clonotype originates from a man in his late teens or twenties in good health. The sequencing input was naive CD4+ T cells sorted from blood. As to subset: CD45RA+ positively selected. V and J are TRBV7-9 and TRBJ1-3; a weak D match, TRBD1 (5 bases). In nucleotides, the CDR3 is TGTGCCAGCAGCGCGAGTGGGGGATCGAACACCATATATTTT. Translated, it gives CASSASGGSNTIYF.